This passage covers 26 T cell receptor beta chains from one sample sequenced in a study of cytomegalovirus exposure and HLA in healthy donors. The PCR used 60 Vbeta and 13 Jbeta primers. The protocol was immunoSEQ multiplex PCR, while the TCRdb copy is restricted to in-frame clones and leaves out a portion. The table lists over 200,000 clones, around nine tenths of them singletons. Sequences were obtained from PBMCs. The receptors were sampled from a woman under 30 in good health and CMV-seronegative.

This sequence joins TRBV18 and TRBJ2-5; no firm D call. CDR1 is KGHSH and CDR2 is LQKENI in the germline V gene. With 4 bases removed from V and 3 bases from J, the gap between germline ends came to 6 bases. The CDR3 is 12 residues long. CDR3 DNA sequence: TGTGCCAGCTCACGCCGGGAAGAGACCCAGTACTTC. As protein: CASSRREETQYF.

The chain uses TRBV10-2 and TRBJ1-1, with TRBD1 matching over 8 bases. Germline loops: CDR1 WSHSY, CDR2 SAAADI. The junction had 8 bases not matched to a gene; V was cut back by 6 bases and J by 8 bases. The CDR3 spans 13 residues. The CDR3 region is CASSHARTGEAFF. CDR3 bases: TGCGCCAGCAGCCACGCGAGGACAGGGGAAGCTTTCTTT.

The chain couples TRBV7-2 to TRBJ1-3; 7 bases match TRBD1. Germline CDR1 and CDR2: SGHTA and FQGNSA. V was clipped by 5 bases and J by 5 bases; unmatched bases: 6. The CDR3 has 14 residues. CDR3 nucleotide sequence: TGTGCCAGCAGCGCCGGGACAGCGAGAAACACCATATATTTT. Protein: CASSAGTARNTIYF. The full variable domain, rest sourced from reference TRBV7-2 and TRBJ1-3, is GAGVSQSPSNKVTEKGKDVELRCDPISGHTALYWYRQSLGQGLEFLIYFQGNSAPDKSGLPSDRFSAERTGGSVSTLTIQRTQQEDSAVYLCASSAGTARNTIYFGEGSWLTVV.

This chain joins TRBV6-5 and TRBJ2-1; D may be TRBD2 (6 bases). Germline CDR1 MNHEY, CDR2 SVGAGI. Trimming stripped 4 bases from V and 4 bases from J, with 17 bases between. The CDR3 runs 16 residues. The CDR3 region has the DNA TGTGCCAGCAGTTCCCAGCGTGGGAGGCCGTACAATGAGCAGTTCTTC. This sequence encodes CASSSQRGRPYNEQFF.

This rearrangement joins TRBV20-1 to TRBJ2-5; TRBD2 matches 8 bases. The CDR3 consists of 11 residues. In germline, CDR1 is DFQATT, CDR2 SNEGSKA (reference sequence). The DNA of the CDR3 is TGCACCAAAGGACTAGCCGTGACCCAGTACTTC. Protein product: CTKGLAVTQYF.

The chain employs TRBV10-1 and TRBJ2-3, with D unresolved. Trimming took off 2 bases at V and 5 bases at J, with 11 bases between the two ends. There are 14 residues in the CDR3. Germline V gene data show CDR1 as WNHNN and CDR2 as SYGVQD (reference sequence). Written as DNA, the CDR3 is TGCGCCAGCAGTGAGGCCAGGCCGGAAGATACGCAGTATTTT. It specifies CASSEARPEDTQYF.

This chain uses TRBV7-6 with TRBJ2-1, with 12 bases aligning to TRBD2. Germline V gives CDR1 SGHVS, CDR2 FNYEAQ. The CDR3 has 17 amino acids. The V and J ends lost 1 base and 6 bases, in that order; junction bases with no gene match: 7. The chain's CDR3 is CASSLVTSGRSVNEQFF. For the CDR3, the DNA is TGTGCCAGCAGCTTAGTCACTAGCGGGAGGAGTGTCAATGAGCAGTTCTTC.

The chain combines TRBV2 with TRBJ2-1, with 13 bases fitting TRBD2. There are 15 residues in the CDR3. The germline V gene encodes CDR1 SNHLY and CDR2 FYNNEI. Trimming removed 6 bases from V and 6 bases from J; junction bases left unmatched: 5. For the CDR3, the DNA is TGTGCCAGCAGACGGACTAGCGGGAGCTCCAATGAGCAGTTCTTC. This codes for CASRRTSGSSNEQFF.

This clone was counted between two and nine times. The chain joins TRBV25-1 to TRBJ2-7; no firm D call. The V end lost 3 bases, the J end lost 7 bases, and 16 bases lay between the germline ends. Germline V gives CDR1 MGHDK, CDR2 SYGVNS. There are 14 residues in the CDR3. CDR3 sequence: CASSDHQAIQEQYF. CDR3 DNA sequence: TGTGCCAGCAGTGATCATCAGGCAATTCAGGAGCAGTACTTC.

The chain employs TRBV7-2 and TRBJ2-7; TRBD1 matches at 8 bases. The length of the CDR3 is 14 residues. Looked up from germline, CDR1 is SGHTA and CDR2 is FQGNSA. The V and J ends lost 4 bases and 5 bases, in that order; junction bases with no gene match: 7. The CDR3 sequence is CASSSVDRANEQYF. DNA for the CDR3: TGTGCCAGCAGCTCCGTGGACAGGGCTAACGAGCAGTACTTC.

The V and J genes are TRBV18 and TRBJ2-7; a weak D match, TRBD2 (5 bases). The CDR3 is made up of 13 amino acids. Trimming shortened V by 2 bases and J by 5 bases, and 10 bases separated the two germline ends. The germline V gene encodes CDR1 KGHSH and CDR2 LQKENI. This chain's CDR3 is CASSPFEGNEQYF. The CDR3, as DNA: TGTGCCAGCTCACCATTCGAGGGCAACGAGCAGTACTTC.

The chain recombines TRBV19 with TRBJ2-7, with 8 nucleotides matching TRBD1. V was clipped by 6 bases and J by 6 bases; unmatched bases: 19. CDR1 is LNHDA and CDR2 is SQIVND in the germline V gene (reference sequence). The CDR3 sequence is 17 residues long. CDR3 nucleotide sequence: TGTGCCAGTAGCGGCAGGGGGATAGGCAGGGGGCAGGTCGAGCAGTACTTC. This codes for CASSGRGIGRGQVEQYF.

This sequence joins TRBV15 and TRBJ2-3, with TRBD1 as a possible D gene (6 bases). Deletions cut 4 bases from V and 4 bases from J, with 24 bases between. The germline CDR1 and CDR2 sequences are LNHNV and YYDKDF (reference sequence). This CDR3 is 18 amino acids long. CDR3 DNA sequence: TGTGCCACCAGCACGGGACATTTGGGGGCCCTCCTTTCAGATACGCAGTATTTT. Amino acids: CATSTGHLGALLSDTQYF.

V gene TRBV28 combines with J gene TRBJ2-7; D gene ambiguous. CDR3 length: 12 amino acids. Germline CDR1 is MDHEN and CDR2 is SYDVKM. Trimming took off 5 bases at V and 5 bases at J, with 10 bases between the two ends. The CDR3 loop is CASSRGRDEQYF. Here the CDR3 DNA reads TGTGCCAGCAGTCGCGGTCGGGACGAGCAGTACTTC. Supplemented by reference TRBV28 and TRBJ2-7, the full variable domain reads DVKVTQSSRYLVKRTGEKVFLECVQDMDHENMFWYRQDPGLGLRLIYFSYDVKMKEKGDIPEGYSVSREKKERFSLILESASTNQTSMYLCASSRGRDEQYFGPGTRLTVT.

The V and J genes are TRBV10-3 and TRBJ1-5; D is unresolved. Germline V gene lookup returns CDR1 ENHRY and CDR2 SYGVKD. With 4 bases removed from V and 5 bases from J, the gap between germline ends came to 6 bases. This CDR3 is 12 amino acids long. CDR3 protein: CAISAQDQPQHF. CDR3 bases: TGTGCCATCAGTGCCCAGGATCAGCCCCAGCATTTT.

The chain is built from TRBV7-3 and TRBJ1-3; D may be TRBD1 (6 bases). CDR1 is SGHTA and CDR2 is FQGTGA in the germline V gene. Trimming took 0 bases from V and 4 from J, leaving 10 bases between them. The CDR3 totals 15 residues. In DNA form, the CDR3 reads TGTGCCAGCAGCTTAACAGGGGGTTGGGGAAACACCATATATTTT. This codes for CASSLTGGWGNTIYF.

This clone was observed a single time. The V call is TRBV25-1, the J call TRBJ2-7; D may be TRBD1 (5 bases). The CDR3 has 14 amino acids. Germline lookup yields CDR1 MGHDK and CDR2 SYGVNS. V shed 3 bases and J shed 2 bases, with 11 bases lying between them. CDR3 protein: CASSDRGTAYEQYF. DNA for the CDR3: TGTGCCAGCAGTGATAGGGGAACCGCCTACGAGCAGTACTTC.

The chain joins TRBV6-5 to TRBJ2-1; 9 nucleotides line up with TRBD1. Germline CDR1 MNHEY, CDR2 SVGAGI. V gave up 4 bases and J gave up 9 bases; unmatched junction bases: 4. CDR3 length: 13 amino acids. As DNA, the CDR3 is TGTGCCAGCAGTTTTACAGGGGGCACTGAGCAGTTCTTC. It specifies CASSFTGGTEQFF.

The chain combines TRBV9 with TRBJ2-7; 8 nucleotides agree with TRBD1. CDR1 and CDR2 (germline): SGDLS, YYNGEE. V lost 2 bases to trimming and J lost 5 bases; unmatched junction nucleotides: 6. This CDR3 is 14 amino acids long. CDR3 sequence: CASSVDRVPNEQYF. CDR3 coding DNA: TGTGCCAGCAGCGTGGACAGGGTTCCCAACGAGCAGTACTTC.

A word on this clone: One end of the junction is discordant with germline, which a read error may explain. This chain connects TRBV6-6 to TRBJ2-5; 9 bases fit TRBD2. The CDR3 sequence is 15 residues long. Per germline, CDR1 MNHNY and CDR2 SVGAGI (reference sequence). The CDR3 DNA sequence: TGTGCCAGCACCACGGGGCGGGGGGGGCAAGAGATCCAGTACTTC. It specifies CASTTGRGGQEIQYF.

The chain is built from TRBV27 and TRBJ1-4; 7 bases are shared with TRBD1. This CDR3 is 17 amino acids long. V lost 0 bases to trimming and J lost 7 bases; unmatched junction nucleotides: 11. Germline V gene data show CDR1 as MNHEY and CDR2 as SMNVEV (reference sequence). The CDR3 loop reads CASSLSIFTGQLEKLFF. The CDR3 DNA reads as TGTGCCAGCAGTTTATCGATTTTCACGGGACAGCTTGAAAAACTGTTTTTT.

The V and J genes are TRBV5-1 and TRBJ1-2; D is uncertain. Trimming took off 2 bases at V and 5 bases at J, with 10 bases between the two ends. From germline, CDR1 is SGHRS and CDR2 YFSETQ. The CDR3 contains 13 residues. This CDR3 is CASSLEERYGYTF. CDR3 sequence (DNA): TGCGCCAGCAGCTTAGAGGAAAGATATGGCTACACCTTC.

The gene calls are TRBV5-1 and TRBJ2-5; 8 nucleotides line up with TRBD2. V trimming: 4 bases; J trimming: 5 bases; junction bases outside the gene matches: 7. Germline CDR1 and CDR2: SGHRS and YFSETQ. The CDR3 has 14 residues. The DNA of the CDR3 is TGCGCCAGCAGCGGCGGGGGGACGGCGGAGACCCAGTACTTC. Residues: CASSGGGTAETQYF.

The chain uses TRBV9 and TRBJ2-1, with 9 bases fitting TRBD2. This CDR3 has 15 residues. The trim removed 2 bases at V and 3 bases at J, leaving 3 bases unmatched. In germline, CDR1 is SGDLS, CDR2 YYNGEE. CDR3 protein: CASSVSGGIYNEQFF. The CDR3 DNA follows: TGTGCCAGCAGCGTCAGCGGGGGGATCTACAATGAGCAGTTCTTC.

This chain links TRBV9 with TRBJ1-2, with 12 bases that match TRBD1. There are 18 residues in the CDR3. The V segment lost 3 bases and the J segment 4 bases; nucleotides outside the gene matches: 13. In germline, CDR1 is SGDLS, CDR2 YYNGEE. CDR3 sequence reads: CASSAEGTGGGHGYGYTF. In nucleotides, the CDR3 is TGTGCCAGCAGCGCCGAAGGGACAGGGGGCGGGCATGGCTATGGCTACACCTTC.

The CDR3 is CASLAGSKEQYF. The CDR3 DNA follows: TGTGCCAGCTTGGCCGGGAGCAAGGAGCAGTACTTC. The gene calls are TRBV2 and TRBJ2-7; D is possibly TRBD2 (6 bases). V lost 8 bases and J lost 7, with 15 bases in between. The CDR3 contains 12 residues. Germline values: CDR1 SNHLY, CDR2 FYNNEI.